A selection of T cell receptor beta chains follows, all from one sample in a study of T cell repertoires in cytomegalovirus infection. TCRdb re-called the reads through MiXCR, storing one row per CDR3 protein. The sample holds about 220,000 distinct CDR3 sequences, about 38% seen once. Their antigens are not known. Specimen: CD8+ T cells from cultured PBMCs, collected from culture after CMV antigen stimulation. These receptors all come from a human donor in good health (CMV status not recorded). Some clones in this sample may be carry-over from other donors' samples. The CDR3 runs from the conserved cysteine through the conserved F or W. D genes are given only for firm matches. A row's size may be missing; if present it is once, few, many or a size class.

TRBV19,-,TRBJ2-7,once,CASSDGPYEQYF,TGTGCCAGTAGTGATGGACCCTACGAGCAGTACTTC
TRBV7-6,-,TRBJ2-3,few,CASSLGGARTDTQYF,TGTGCCAGCAGCTTAGGCGGGGCGCGCACAGATACGCAGTATTTT
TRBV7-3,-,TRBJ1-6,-,CARQEAGSPLHF,TGTGCCAGACAAGAGGCAGGGTCACCCCTCCACTTT
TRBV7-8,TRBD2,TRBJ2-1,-,CASSSSLAGGPSSYNEQFF,TGTGCCAGCAGCTCTTCGCTAGCGGGAGGGCCGAGCTCCTACAATGAGCAGTTCTTC
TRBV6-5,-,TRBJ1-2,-,CASSYSTGETNYGYTF,TGTGCCAGCAGTTACTCGACAGGCGAGACTAACTATGGCTACACCTTC
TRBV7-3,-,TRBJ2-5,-,CASSDPMGVEETQYF,TGTGCCAGCAGCGATCCGATGGGGGTGGAAGAGACCCAGTACTTC
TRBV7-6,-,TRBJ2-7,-,CASSLAEGITYEQYF,TGTGCCAGCAGCTTAGCAGAAGGAATCACCTACGAGCAGTACTTC
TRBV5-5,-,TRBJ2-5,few,CASSGTALKETQYF,TGTGCCAGCAGCGGGACCGCACTCAAGGAGACCCAGTACTTC
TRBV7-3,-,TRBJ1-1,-,CASSLTGTDEAFF,TGTGCCAGCAGCTTAACCGGGACCGATGAAGCTTTCTTT
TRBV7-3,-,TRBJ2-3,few,CASSLYGAGTDTQYF,TGTGCCAGCAGCCTATATGGGGCGGGGACAGATACGCAGTATTTT
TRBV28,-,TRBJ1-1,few,CASSYEGSVEGDEAFF,TGTGCCAGCAGTTACGAGGGCTCGGTGGAGGGAGATGAAGCTTTCTTT
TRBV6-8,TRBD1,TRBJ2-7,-,CASSWSQGAYEQYF,TGTGCCAGCAGTTGGTCGCAGGGGGCTTACGAGCAGTACTTC
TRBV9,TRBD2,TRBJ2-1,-,CASSVGSGRIDEQFF,TGTGCCAGCAGCGTCGGTAGCGGGAGAATTGATGAGCAGTTCTTC
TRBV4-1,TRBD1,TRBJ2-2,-,CASSTRQGNGELFF,TGCGCCAGCAGTACGAGACAGGGGAACGGGGAGCTGTTTTTT
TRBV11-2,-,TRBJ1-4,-,CASSRQRRTNEKLFF,TGTGCCAGCAGCCGACAGCGCCGCACTAATGAAAAACTGTTTTTT
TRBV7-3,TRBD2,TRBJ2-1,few,CASSTDGTSGAYNEQFF,TGTGCCAGCAGCACCGACGGGACTAGCGGAGCCTACAATGAGCAGTTCTTC
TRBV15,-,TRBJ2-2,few,CATRARGPGELFF,TGTGCCACCAGGGCAAGGGGCCCCGGGGAGCTGTTTTTT
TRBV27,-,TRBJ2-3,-,CASSEGIAKTTDTQYF,TGTGCCAGCAGTGAGGGCATAGCGAAAACCACAGATACGCAGTATTTT
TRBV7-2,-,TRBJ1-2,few,CASSLREGTMEYGYTF,TGTGCCAGCAGCTTGCGTGAAGGCACCATGGAATATGGCTACACCTTC
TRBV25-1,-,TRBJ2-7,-,CASSHQINSYEQYF,TGTGCCAGCAGTCACCAGATCAACTCCTACGAGCAGTACTTC
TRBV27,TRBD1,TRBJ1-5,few,CASSPSTGEDLQPQHF,TGTGCCAGCAGCCCCTCGACAGGGGAAGATCTTCAGCCCCAGCATTTT
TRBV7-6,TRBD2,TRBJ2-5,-,CASSFVAGQETQYF,TGTGCCAGCAGCTTTGTAGCGGGACAAGAGACCCAGTACTTC
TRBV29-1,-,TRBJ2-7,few,CSVESGQSYEQYF,TGCAGCGTTGAGTCAGGGCAGTCCTACGAGCAGTACTTC
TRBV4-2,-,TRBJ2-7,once,CASSQDGQGSTYEQYF,TGTGCCAGCAGCCAAGATGGGCAGGGGTCCACCTACGAGCAGTACTTC
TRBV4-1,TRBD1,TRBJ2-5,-,CASSQGPTGPETQYF,TGCGCCAGCAGCCAAGGCCCGACAGGGCCCGAGACCCAGTACTTC
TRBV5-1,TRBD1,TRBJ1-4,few,CASSFGQGGREKLFF,TGCGCCAGCAGCTTCGGACAGGGCGGCAGAGAAAAACTGTTTTTT
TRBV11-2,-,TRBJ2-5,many,CASTDRPGAQTQYF,TGTGCCAGCACCGACCGCCCGGGGGCGCAGACCCAGTACTTC
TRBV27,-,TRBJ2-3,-,CASSLLGAADTQYF,TGTGCCAGCAGTTTATTAGGGGCAGCAGATACGCAGTATTTT
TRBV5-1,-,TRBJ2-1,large,CASSLFSTAGNEQFF,TGCGCCAGCAGCTTGTTCTCGACAGCGGGCAATGAGCAGTTCTTC
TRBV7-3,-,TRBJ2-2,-,CASSLSPGENTGELFF,TGTGCCAGCAGCTTAAGTCCAGGGGAGAACACCGGGGAGCTGTTTTTT
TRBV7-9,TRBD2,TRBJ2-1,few,CASTKSGGYNEQFF,TGTGCCAGCACCAAAAGCGGGGGATACAATGAGCAGTTCTTC
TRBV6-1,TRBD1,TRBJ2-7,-,CASSEDRGRRPSEQYF,TGTGCCAGCAGTGAGGACAGGGGGCGCCGGCCGAGCGAGCAGTACTTC
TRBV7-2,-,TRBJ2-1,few,CASSNFTPNEQFF,TGTGCCAGCAGCAACTTTACGCCCAATGAGCAGTTCTTC
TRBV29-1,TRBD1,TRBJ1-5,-,CSVLGQPNQPQHF,TGCAGCGTCCTGGGACAGCCCAATCAGCCCCAGCATTTT
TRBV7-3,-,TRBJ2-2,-,CASSPTTLTANTGELFF,TGTGCCAGCAGCCCTACGACTTTGACAGCGAACACCGGGGAGCTGTTTTTT
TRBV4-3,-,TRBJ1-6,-,CASSSPGRTNSPLHF,TGCGCCAGCAGCTCCCCGGGCAGGACTAATTCACCCCTCCACTTT
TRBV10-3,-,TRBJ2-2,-,CAIRRGGLTGTGELFF,TGTGCCATCCGAAGGGGTGGCTTGACCGGGACCGGGGAGCTGTTTTTT
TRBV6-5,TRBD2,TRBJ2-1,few,CASSFISGRARPYNEQFF,TGTGCCAGCAGTTTTATTAGCGGGAGGGCCCGGCCCTACAATGAGCAGTTCTTC
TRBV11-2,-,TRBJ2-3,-,CASSLVDLTDTQYF,TGTGCCAGCAGCTTAGTGGATCTGACGGATACGCAGTATTTT
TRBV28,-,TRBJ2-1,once,CATIKRDGGRNEQFF,TGTGCCACAATAAAGCGTGACGGAGGTAGGAATGAGCAGTTCTTC
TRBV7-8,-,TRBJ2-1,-,CASSLGPRKGPYNEQFF,TGTGCCAGCAGCTTAGGACCCAGGAAGGGTCCCTACAATGAGCAGTTCTTC
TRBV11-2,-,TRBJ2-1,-,CASSSREALRYNEQFF,TGTGCCAGCAGCTCGAGGGAGGCCCTCAGGTACAATGAGCAGTTCTTC
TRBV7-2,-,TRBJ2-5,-,CASSLVWGSGQETQYF,TGTGCTAGCAGCTTAGTTTGGGGCAGCGGACAAGAGACCCAGTACTTC
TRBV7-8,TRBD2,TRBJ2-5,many,CASSLTSGGGRTQYF,TGTGCCAGCAGCTTGACTAGCGGGGGCGGTCGGACCCAGTACTTC
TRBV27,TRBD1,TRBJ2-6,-,CASSLYQTGTGENGANVLTF,TGTGCCAGCAGTTTATATCAAACCGGGACAGGGGAGAATGGGGCCAACGTCCTGACTTTC
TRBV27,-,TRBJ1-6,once,CASSYLRGPNSPLHF,TGTGCCAGCAGTTACCTCAGGGGCCCTAATTCACCCCTCCACTTT
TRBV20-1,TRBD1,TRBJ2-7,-,CSAREGQTYSYEQYF,TGCAGTGCTAGAGAGGGACAGACCTACTCCTACGAGCAGTACTTC
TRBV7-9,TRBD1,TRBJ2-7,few,CASSSTGASYEQYF,TGTGCCAGCAGCTCCACAGGGGCTTCCTACGAGCAGTACTTC
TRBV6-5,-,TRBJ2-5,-,CASSYSGSQETQYF,TGTGCCAGCAGTTACTCTGGCTCGCAAGAGACCCAGTACTTC
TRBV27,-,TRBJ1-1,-,CASSPRGGLTEAFF,TGTGCCAGCAGTCCCCGGGGGGGGCTCACTGAAGCTTTCTTT
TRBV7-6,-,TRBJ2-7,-,CASSLDQRSYEQYF,TGTGCCAGCAGCTTAGACCAGCGGTCCTACGAGCAGTACTTC
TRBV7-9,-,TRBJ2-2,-,CASSLEVRVTGELFF,TGTGCCAGCAGCTTAGAGGTCAGGGTGACCGGGGAGCTGTTTTTT
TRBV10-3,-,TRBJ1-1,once,CAISEFGQVDTEAFF,TGTGCCATCAGTGAGTTCGGGCAGGTGGACACTGAAGCTTTCTTT
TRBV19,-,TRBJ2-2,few,CASSPGFRELFF,TGTGCCAGTAGTCCAGGGTTTAGGGAGCTGTTTTTT
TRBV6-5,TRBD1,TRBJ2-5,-,CASSRQGSQETQYF,TGTGCCAGCAGTCGACAGGGATCTCAAGAGACCCAGTACTTC
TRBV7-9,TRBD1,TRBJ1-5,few,CASSSSGGKPQHF,TGTGCCAGCAGCTCTTCAGGGGGGAAGCCCCAGCATTTT
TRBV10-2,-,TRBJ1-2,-,CASSESGGGYTF,TGCGCCAGCAGTGAATCAGGAGGCGGCTACACCTTC